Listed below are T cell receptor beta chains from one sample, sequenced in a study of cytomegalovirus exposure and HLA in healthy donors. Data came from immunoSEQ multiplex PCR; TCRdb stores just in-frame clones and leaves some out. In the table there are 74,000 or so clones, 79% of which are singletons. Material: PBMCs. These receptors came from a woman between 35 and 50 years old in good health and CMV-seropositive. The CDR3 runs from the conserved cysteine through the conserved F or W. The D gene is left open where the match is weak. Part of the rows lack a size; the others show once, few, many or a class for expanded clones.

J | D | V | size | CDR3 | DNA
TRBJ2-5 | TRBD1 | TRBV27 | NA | CASRAQDRGIQETQYF | TGTGCCAGCAGGGCCCAGGACAGGGGAATCCAAGAGACCCAGTACTTC
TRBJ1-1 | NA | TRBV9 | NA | CASSTFDRMNTEAFF | TGTGCCAGCAGCACCTTCGACAGAATGAACACTGAAGCTTTCTTT
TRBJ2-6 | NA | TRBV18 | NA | CASSQRTAGGANVLTF | TGTGCCAGCTCACAAAGGACCGCGGGGGGGGCCAACGTCCTGACTTTC
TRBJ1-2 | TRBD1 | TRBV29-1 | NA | CSVDDQLSRRGLGYTF | TGCAGCGTTGATGACCAACTTAGTAGAAGGGGGCTAGGCTACACCTTC
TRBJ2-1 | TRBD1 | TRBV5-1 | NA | CASSPGTGAYNEQFF | TGCGCCAGCAGCCCCGGGACAGGGGCCTACAATGAGCAGTTCTTC
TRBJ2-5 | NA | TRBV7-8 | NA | CASHGGAEQETQYF | TGTGCCAGCCACGGAGGGGCAGAACAAGAGACCCAGTACTTC
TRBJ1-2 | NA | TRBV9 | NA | CASSVSTGTRDVYGYTF | TGTGCCAGCAGCGTGTCTACAGGGACGCGTGATGTCTATGGCTACACCTTC
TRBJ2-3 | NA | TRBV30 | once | CAWSVRLTDTQYF | TGTGCCTGGAGTGTGAGGCTAACAGATACGCAGTATTTT
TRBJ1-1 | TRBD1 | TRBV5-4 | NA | CASSRGQVSTEAFF | TGTGCCAGCAGCAGGGGACAGGTGTCCACTGAAGCTTTCTTT
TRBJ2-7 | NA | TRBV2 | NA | CASGRPSSEQYF | TGTGCCAGCGGGAGGCCTTCGTCCGAGCAGTACTTC
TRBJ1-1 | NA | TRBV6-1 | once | CASRQGLLNTEAFF | TGTGCCAGCAGGCAGGGGCTACTGAACACTGAAGCTTTCTTT
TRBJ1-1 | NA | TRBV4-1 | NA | CASSQGGWNTEAFF | TGCGCCAGCAGCCAAGGCGGGTGGAACACTGAAGCTTTCTTT
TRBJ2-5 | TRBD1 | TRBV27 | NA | CASSKTGVTERETQYF | TGTGCCAGCAGTAAGACAGGGGTAACAGAGAGAGAGACCCAGTACTTC
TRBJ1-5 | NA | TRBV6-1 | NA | CASSNRDNQPQHF | TGTGCCAGCAGTAACAGGGACAATCAGCCCCAGCATTTT
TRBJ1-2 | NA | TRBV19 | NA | CATTLGLRYGYTF | TGTGCCACCACACTGGGACTTCGGTATGGCTACACCTTC
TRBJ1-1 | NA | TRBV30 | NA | CAWSWQGNTEAFF | TGTGCCTGGAGTTGGCAGGGGAACACTGAAGCTTTCTTT
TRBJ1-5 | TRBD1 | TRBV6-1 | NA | CASTSKGAGNQPQHF | TGTGCCAGCACCAGTAAGGGGGCAGGGAATCAGCCCCAGCATTTT
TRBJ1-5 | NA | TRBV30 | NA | CAWSKGREKPQHF | TGTGCCTGGAGTAAAGGGAGGGAGAAGCCCCAGCATTTT
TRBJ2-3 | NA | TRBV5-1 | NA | CASSSGIGVTDTQYF | TGCGCCAGCAGCTCGGGGATTGGGGTCACAGATACGCAGTATTTT
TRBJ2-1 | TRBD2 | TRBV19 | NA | CASTRFAGGSSYNEQFF | TGTGCCAGTACGCGGTTTGCGGGGGGGAGCTCCTACAATGAGCAGTTCTTC
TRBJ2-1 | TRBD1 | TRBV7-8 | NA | CASSPRGQGQNNEQFF | TGTGCCAGCAGCCCCAGAGGACAGGGGCAAAACAATGAGCAGTTCTTC
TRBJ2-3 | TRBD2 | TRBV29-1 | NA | CSVGGTSGRTLDTQYF | TGCAGCGTTGGTGGGACTAGCGGGAGGACACTAGATACGCAGTATTTT
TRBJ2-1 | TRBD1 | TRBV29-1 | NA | CSVVGQGREQFF | TGCAGCGTTGTGGGACAGGGCAGGGAGCAGTTCTTC
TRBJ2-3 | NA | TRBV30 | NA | CAWSGLGPDTQYF | TGTGCCTGGAGTGGGCTAGGCCCAGATACGCAGTATTTT
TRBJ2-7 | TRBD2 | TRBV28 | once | CASSLKAPGGPYF | TGTGCCAGCAGTTTAAAGGCGCCGGGAGGCCCGTACTTC
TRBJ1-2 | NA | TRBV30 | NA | CAWRDWTAAHYGYTF | TGTGCCTGGAGGGACTGGACAGCCGCTCACTATGGCTACACCTTC
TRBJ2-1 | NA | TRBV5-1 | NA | CASSLDRNNEQFF | TGCGCCAGCAGCTTGGACAGAAACAATGAGCAGTTCTTC
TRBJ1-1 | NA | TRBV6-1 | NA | CASSARGQANTEAFF | TGTGCCAGCAGTGCTAGGGGACAAGCGAACACTGAAGCTTTCTTT
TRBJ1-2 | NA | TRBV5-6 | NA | CASSLRSGGVRYYGYTF | TGTGCCAGCAGCCTCCGCAGTGGGGGGGTTAGGTACTATGGCTACACCTTC
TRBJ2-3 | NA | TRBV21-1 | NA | CASSKADGTSGTHGAQYF | TGTGCCAGCAGCAAGGCCGACGGGACTAGCGGTACCCATGGTGCGCAGTATTTT
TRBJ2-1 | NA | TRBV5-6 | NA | CASSLAGRTYNEQFF | TGTGCCAGCAGCTTGGCAGGGCGTACTTACAATGAGCAGTTCTTC
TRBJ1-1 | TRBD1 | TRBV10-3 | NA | CAIKGDRATEAFF | TGTGCCATCAAAGGAGACAGGGCAACTGAAGCTTTCTTT
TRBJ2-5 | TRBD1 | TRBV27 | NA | CASSLRQGLGQETQYF | TGTGCCAGCAGTTTACGACAGGGGTTGGGTCAAGAGACCCAGTACTTC
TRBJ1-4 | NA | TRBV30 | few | CAWSVLGDEKLFF | TGTGCCTGGAGTGTCCTCGGGGATGAAAAACTGTTTTTT
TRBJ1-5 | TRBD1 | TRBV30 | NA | CAWSVLSGGGQPQHF | TGTGCCTGGAGTGTACTGTCAGGGGGCGGACAGCCCCAGCATTTT
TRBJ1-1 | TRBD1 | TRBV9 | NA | CASSVHLDRDTEAFF | TGTGCCAGCAGCGTCCACCTGGACAGGGACACTGAAGCTTTCTTT